A selection of T cell receptor beta chains follows, all from one sample in a study of Tregs in tolerant kidney transplant recipients. Produced via immunoSEQ multiplex PCR; TCRdb's table is partial and in-frame only. The sample contains hundreds of thousands of clones, roughly four fifths of which appear only once. Specimen: CD4+ T cells from blood. These receptors were obtained from a human donor in good health. Each CDR3 is given with its conserved first and last residue. A D gene is named only where the DNA matches it firmly. Size is stated for part of the rows, as once, few or many counts, or as a class when the clone is expanded.

V: TRBV7-3
D: -
size: -
J: TRBJ2-1
DNA: TGTGCCAGCAGCCCCTTGGGGAGGGGGCGTGAGAATGAGCAGTTCTTC
CDR3: CASSPLGRGRENEQFF

V: TRBV4-1
D: -
size: -
J: TRBJ2-2
DNA: TGCGCCAGCAGCCAAGACAGGAACGGGGAGCTGTTTTTT
CDR3: CASSQDRNGELFF

V: TRBV7-9
D: TRBD1
size: -
J: TRBJ1-1
DNA: TGTGCCAGCAGCTCGGGACAGGTGGGAACCACTGAAGCTTTCTTT
CDR3: CASSSGQVGTTEAFF

V: TRBV5-1
D: TRBD1
size: once
J: TRBJ2-5
DNA: TGCGCCAGCTCCCCCCGGGACAGGGGCCAAGAGACCCAGTACTTC
CDR3: CASSPRDRGQETQYF

V: TRBV7-6
D: -
size: -
J: TRBJ1-1
DNA: TGTGCCAGCAGCTTAGTGGCTTCGAACACTGAAGCTTTCTTT
CDR3: CASSLVASNTEAFF

V: TRBV6-4
D: TRBD2
size: few
J: TRBJ2-7
DNA: TGTGCCAGCAGTGACTCCAGATTTGGGGGGACTAGGGAGTGCGGCGAGCAGTACTTC
CDR3: CASSDSRFGGTRECGEQYF

V: TRBV28
D: -
size: -
J: TRBJ2-5
DNA: TGTGCCAGCAGTGCTGGAGGGGAAGGTGCGGAGACCCAGTACTTC
CDR3: CASSAGGEGAETQYF

V: TRBV21-1
D: -
size: -
J: TRBJ2-3
DNA: TGTGCCAGCAGCGCCCACTTAGATACGCAGTATTTT
CDR3: CASSAHLDTQYF

V: TRBV30
D: TRBD1
size: -
J: TRBJ2-7
DNA: TGTGCCTGGAGTGTACTAAGGGACAGGGTAGCCTACGAGCAGTACTTC
CDR3: CAWSVLRDRVAYEQYF

V: TRBV5-4
D: -
size: -
J: TRBJ2-5
DNA: TGTGCCAGCAGCTTGTACAGGGTTGAAGAGACCCAGTACTTC
CDR3: CASSLYRVEETQYF

V: TRBV5-1
D: -
size: -
J: TRBJ2-2
DNA: TGCGCCAGCAGCTTTGGGGGACTCCTTGACACCGGGGAGCTGTTTTTT
CDR3: CASSFGGLLDTGELFF

V: TRBV6-1
D: TRBD2
size: -
J: TRBJ2-1
DNA: TGTGCCAGCAGTGGACTAGCGGGAGCCTTAGGGTCCTACAATGAGCAGTTCTTC
CDR3: CASSGLAGALGSYNEQFF

V: TRBV16
D: -
size: -
J: TRBJ2-7
DNA: TGTGCCAGCAGCCAGACTAGTTTGTTCTACGAGCAGTACTTC
CDR3: CASSQTSLFYEQYF

V: TRBV5-8
D: TRBD1
size: -
J: TRBJ2-1
DNA: TGTGCCAGCAGCCCAGGGACAGGGCCGAGCTCCTACAATGAGCAGTTCTTC
CDR3: CASSPGTGPSSYNEQFF

V: TRBV5-1
D: -
size: -
J: TRBJ2-7
DNA: TGCGCCAGCAGCTTAGCGGTGAGCTCCTACGAGCAGTACTTC
CDR3: CASSLAVSSYEQYF

V: TRBV21-1
D: -
size: -
J: TRBJ1-3
DNA: TGTGCCAGCAGTCCCCCGCCGGGACAGGGGTCTGGAAACACCATATATTTT
CDR3: CASSPPPGQGSGNTIYF

V: TRBV28
D: TRBD1
size: -
J: TRBJ1-1
DNA: TGTGCCAGCAGAGGACAGGGGGTACAGAACACTGAAGCTTTCTTT
CDR3: CASRGQGVQNTEAFF

V: TRBV11-2
D: TRBD1
size: -
J: TRBJ1-4
DNA: TGTGCCAGCAGCTCTCTAAGAGGGGGCCAAAAACTGTTTTTT
CDR3: CASSSLRGGQKLFF

V: TRBV29-1
D: -
size: -
J: TRBJ2-3
DNA: TGCAGCGTCTCAGTTGATACGCAGTATTTT
CDR3: CSVSVDTQYF

V: TRBV2
D: -
size: -
J: TRBJ2-2
DNA: TGTGCCAGCAGTGAACTCTTAGGGGAGCTGTTTTTT
CDR3: CASSELLGELFF

V: TRBV5-1
D: -
size: -
J: TRBJ1-2
DNA: TGCGCCAGCAGCTTAGGAAACGGGGCGGGCTATGGCTACACCTTC
CDR3: CASSLGNGAGYGYTF

V: TRBV19
D: -
size: few
J: TRBJ2-5
DNA: TGTGCCAGTAGTACGGGAGCCTGGGAGACCCAGTACTTC
CDR3: CASSTGAWETQYF

V: TRBV2
D: TRBD1
size: -
J: TRBJ1-4
DNA: TGTGCCAGCAAAGGACAGGGTGGTGAAAAACTGTTTTTT
CDR3: CASKGQGGEKLFF

V: TRBV12-5
D: -
size: -
J: TRBJ2-5
DNA: TGTGCTAGTGGTTTGGAATCCAGAGAGACCCAGTACTTC
CDR3: CASGLESRETQYF

V: TRBV5-4
D: TRBD1
size: -
J: TRBJ1-1
DNA: TGTGCCGTACGACAGGGGCGACCCATGAACACTGAAGCTTTCTTT
CDR3: CAVRQGRPMNTEAFF

V: TRBV7-7
D: TRBD1
size: few
J: TRBJ2-7
DNA: TGTGCCAGCAGCTTAGTGGGACAGGGATCCTACGAGCAGTACTTC
CDR3: CASSLVGQGSYEQYF

V: TRBV7-6
D: -
size: once
J: TRBJ2-5
DNA: TGTGCCAGCAGCCTTATGGGGTCGGGGTTCGGGGAGACCCAGTACTTC
CDR3: CASSLMGSGFGETQYF

V: TRBV29-1
D: -
size: -
J: TRBJ1-1
DNA: TGCGGCCCGGGACGGAAGAAGAACACTGAAGCTTTCTTT
CDR3: CGPGRKKNTEAFF

V: TRBV19
D: -
size: once
J: TRBJ2-7
DNA: TGTGCCAGTAGTAACCAAGCTGGGGGGAACGTCTACGAGCAGTACTTC
CDR3: CASSNQAGGNVYEQYF

V: TRBV9
D: -
size: many
J: TRBJ1-2
DNA: TGTGCCAGCAGCGTAGTGGGAGGGAATGGCTACACCTTC
CDR3: CASSVVGGNGYTF

V: TRBV6-6
D: TRBD1
size: few
J: TRBJ1-1
DNA: TGTGCCAGCTCCCAAGGAGGGGGCAGGAGGAACACTGAAGCTTTCTTT
CDR3: CASSQGGGRRNTEAFF

V: TRBV18
D: -
size: -
J: TRBJ2-2
DNA: TGTGCCAGCTCACCCCGGACAACCGGGGAGCTGTTTTTT
CDR3: CASSPRTTGELFF

V: TRBV6-1
D: -
size: once
J: TRBJ2-3
DNA: TGTGCCAGCAGTGTAGGTATTATTAGCACAGATACGCAGTATTTT
CDR3: CASSVGIISTDTQYF

V: TRBV19
D: TRBD1
size: -
J: TRBJ1-1
DNA: TGTGCCAGTAGTATTGGCACAGGGGTGAACACTGAAGCTTTCTTT
CDR3: CASSIGTGVNTEAFF

V: TRBV5-1
D: TRBD1
size: few
J: TRBJ2-3
DNA: TGCGCCAGCAGCCCTCGGACAGGGGGCACAGATACGCAGTATTTT
CDR3: CASSPRTGGTDTQYF

V: TRBV18
D: -
size: once
J: TRBJ2-5
DNA: TGTGCCAGCTCACCAGTAATGCGGGAGACCCAGTACTTC
CDR3: CASSPVMRETQYF

V: TRBV7-2
D: -
size: -
J: TRBJ2-1
DNA: TGTGCCAGCAGCTCCGGACGGAGCTCCTACAATGAGCAGTTCTTC
CDR3: CASSSGRSSYNEQFF

V: TRBV25-1
D: TRBD1
size: -
J: TRBJ2-1
DNA: TGTGCCAGCAGTGCCGCCGGGACAGGGACCGATGAGCAGTTCTTC
CDR3: CASSAAGTGTDEQFF

V: TRBV19
D: -
size: many
J: TRBJ1-1
DNA: TGTGCCAGTAGTATGGGGCCAGGGCCTTACACTGAAGCTTTCTTT
CDR3: CASSMGPGPYTEAFF

V: TRBV5-3
D: -
size: -
J: TRBJ2-3
DNA: TGTGCCAGAAGCTGCACAGGGAGCACAGATACGCAGTATTTT
CDR3: CARSCTGSTDTQYF

V: TRBV6-5
D: -
size: once
J: TRBJ1-3
DNA: TGTGCCAGCAATCCGGGCTGGGCCAGTGGAAACACCATATATTTT
CDR3: CASNPGWASGNTIYF

V: TRBV18
D: TRBD1
size: once
J: TRBJ2-2
DNA: TGTGCCAGCTCTCTCGGACAGGGGCATACGAACACCGGGGAGCTGTTTTTT
CDR3: CASSLGQGHTNTGELFF

V: TRBV27
D: -
size: few
J: TRBJ1-3
DNA: TGTGCCAGCAGTTTTTGGCCTAAGGCCATATATTTT
CDR3: CASSFWPKAIYF

V: TRBV7-3
D: -
size: once
J: TRBJ2-1
DNA: TGTGCCAGCAGCTTAGTCGGAGGACCCAACAATGAGCAGTTCTTC
CDR3: CASSLVGGPNNEQFF

V: TRBV10-3
D: TRBD1
size: -
J: TRBJ1-5
DNA: TGTGCCATCAGAGAGTCGGGACAGGGTAGCAATCAGCCCCAGCATTTT
CDR3: CAIRESGQGSNQPQHF

V: TRBV5-1
D: TRBD1
size: -
J: TRBJ2-7
DNA: TGCGCCAGCAGCCGATCCCCGGGACAGGGTGCCTACGAGCAGTACTTC
CDR3: CASSRSPGQGAYEQYF

V: TRBV6-1
D: TRBD1
size: once
J: TRBJ1-4
DNA: TGTGCCAGCAATCCCGGGACAGGGTACGAAAAACTGTTTTTT
CDR3: CASNPGTGYEKLFF

V: TRBV18
D: -
size: -
J: TRBJ1-2
DNA: TGTGCCAGCTCGCAAAGACCGGGAGACTACTATGGCTACACCTTC
CDR3: CASSQRPGDYYGYTF

V: TRBV30
D: -
size: -
J: TRBJ1-1
DNA: TGTGCCTGGGGACGGCAGCTGAACACTGAAGCTTTCTTT
CDR3: CAWGRQLNTEAFF

V: TRBV7-2
D: -
size: -
J: TRBJ1-2
DNA: TGTGCCAGCAGTCCACAGGGTCCCTATGGCTACACCTTC
CDR3: CASSPQGPYGYTF

V: TRBV6-5
D: -
size: -
J: TRBJ2-3
DNA: TGTGCCAGCAGCTCCATTAATACGCAGTATTTT
CDR3: CASSSINTQYF

V: TRBV29-1
D: TRBD1
size: -
J: TRBJ2-7
DNA: TGCAGCGTAGGGGACAGATACGAGCAGTACTTC
CDR3: CSVGDRYEQYF

V: TRBV4-1
D: -
size: -
J: TRBJ1-2
DNA: TGCGCCAGCAGCTTAAGTGGCCCCTCACCTAACTATGGCTACACCTTC
CDR3: CASSLSGPSPNYGYTF

V: TRBV5-4
D: TRBD1
size: -
J: TRBJ2-2
DNA: TGTGCCAGCAGCTACTACAGGGGCGCCGGGGAGCTGTTTTTT
CDR3: CASSYYRGAGELFF

V: TRBV7-9
D: -
size: -
J: TRBJ1-2
DNA: TGTGCCAGCAGCTTAGGGACGACAGATGACTATGGCTACACCTTC
CDR3: CASSLGTTDDYGYTF